Below, 20 T cell receptor beta chains from the same sample are listed, as sequenced in a study of regulatory T cells in long-lasting Graves disease. Time point in this sample: newly diagnosed GD, antithyroid drugs for less than 3 months. Preparation of the TCR library used RNA extracted from PBMCs. Arm-PCR with iRepertoire HTBI primers amplified the CDR3 regions for these TCR beta libraries. TCRdb ran MiXCR on the multiplex PCR reads and lists one entry per CDR3 protein. The table has 300,000 to 400,000 distinct CDR3 sequences, 18% seen once. The sample here was peripheral blood mononuclear cells (PBMCs), taken at new diagnosis, from a patient treated with antithyroid drugs. The receptors were gathered from a female donor with Graves disease.

This clonotype was detected many times. The chain has TRBV18 and TRBJ2-3, with D uncertain. The V end lost 2 bases, the J end lost 2 bases, and 8 bases lay between the germline ends. CDR1 KGHSH and CDR2 LQKENI come from the germline V gene. This CDR3 is 14 amino acids long. The CDR3: CASSPGFPTDTQYF. The CDR3 DNA sequence: TGTGCCAGCTCACCAGGGTTCCCCACAGATACGCAGTATTTT.

This clonotype has a handful of counts. Here the CDR3 reads CASSQESRGPYGYTF. The DNA for the CDR3 is TGCGCCAGCAGCCAAGAGTCCAGGGGGCCCTATGGCTACACCTTC. The V and J genes are TRBV4-1 and TRBJ1-2, with TRBD1 matching 8 bases. The V gene end was trimmed by 0 bases and the J gene end by 4 bases; junction bases not matched to a gene: 4. CDR1 is MGHRA, CDR2 YSYEKL, per germline. The CDR3 loop spans 15 amino acids.

This clonotype was counted many times. V is TRBV2 and J is TRBJ2-7; 15 nucleotides match TRBD2. The V gene end was trimmed by 8 bases and the J gene end by 3 bases; junction bases not matched to a gene: 2. The CDR3 sequence is 14 residues long. Germline CDR1 reads SNHLY; CDR2 reads FYNNEI. As DNA, the CDR3 is TGTGCCAGCGGACTAGCGGGAGGGGGCTACGAGCAGTACTTC. Its protein product is CASGLAGGGYEQYF.

The chain employs TRBV24-1 and TRBJ2-1; TRBD1 is a possible D gene (6 bases). The CDR3 sequence is 17 residues long. Germline V CDR1 and CDR2: KGHDR, SFDVKD. The V end was cut by 1 base, the J end by 8 bases, with 20 bases between. CDR3 sequence: CATSDFLGAFSVDEQFF. In DNA, the CDR3 is TGTGCCACCAGTGATTTTTTGGGGGCCTTCTCGGTGGATGAGCAGTTCTTC.

This clonotype was recorded at least ten times. The V gene is TRBV6-1, the J gene TRBJ1-2; D unresolved. Germline CDR1 MNHNS, CDR2 SASEGT. The V and J ends lost 11 bases and 4 bases respectively, with 14 bases between them. The CDR3 sequence is 12 residues long. The CDR3 sequence: CAAGEGPYGYTF. CDR3 bases: TGTGCCGCTGGAGAAGGCCCCTATGGCTACACCTTC.

This clonotype came up many times. This chain uses TRBV29-1 with TRBJ2-7, with 12 bases lining up with TRBD1. J was trimmed by 7 bases and V by 2 bases; bases with no gene match: 12. This CDR3 is built from 16 residues. The germline V gene encodes CDR1 SQVTM and CDR2 ANQGSEA. CDR3 DNA sequence: TGCAGCGTTGAATTCGGGACAGGGGGCCCCGGGCGTGAGCAGTACTTC. Protein product: CSVEFGTGGPGREQYF.

This clonotype was detected many times. The V call is TRBV12-3 or TRBV12-4, the J call TRBJ1-5; possibly TRBD1 for D (6 bases). This CDR3 contains 13 residues. Trimming pared 3 bases from V and 9 bases from J, leaving 12 bases between. Here the CDR3 DNA reads TGTGCCAGCAGTTTGCTCAAGGGGGGGCCCCAGCATTTT. Protein: CASSLLKGGPQHF.

This clonotype was recorded at least ten times. The rearrangement uses TRBV28 and TRBJ2-1; D might be TRBD2 (6 bases). The CDR3 totals 15 residues. V was shortened by 3 bases and J by 0 bases, with 9 bases between the two germline ends. Germline V gives CDR1 MDHEN, CDR2 SYDVKM. CDR3 DNA: TGTGCCAGCAGTTTGTCTAGCGACTCCTACAATGAGCAGTTCTTC. Its protein product is CASSLSSDSYNEQFF.

In this sample, this clonotype turned up many times. The V call is TRBV9, the J call TRBJ1-5, with no clear D. The V gene's germline CDR1 is SGDLS and CDR2 YYNGEE. V was clipped by 5 bases and J by 4 bases, with 13 bases between them. The CDR3 spans 14 residues. CDR3 DNA sequence: TGTGCCAGCAGGAGCGGGATGGGGAATCAGCCCCAGCATTTT. Its protein product is CASRSGMGNQPQHF.

V is TRBV19 and J is TRBJ2-2; D possibly corresponds to TRBD2 (6 bases). Germline loops: CDR1 LNHDA, CDR2 SQIVND (reference sequence). Trimming took 6 bases from V and 7 from J, leaving 33 bases between them. The CDR3 covers 20 residues. The CDR3 DNA reads TGTGCCAGTAGCATTCCTCGAGTAGGGTTAAAGATTCTCGGGAGCGGGGAGCTGTTTTTT. This encodes CASSIPRVGLKILGSGELFF.

The CDR3 DNA reads TGTGCCAGCAGCCAAGATCTTAGGTCGCTCTACGAGCAGTACTTC. This translates into CASSQDLRSLYEQYF. This chain joins TRBV3-1 and TRBJ2-7; no definite D call. The CDR3 totals 15 residues. Germline values: CDR1 LGHDT, CDR2 YNNKEL (reference sequence). Trimming removed 0 bases from V and 3 bases from J, with 12 bases in between.

This clonotype came up a few times. This clone may be a read error of a much larger clone one base away. Likely a read error: the CDR3 ends without its conserved phenylalanine or tryptophan. The CDR3: CASSYRLASIEQYL. The CDR3 DNA reads TGTGCCAGCAGTTATAGACTAGCGTCGATCGAGCAGTACCTC. The V and J genes are TRBV6-5 and TRBJ2-7, with TRBD2 identical over 8 bases. This CDR3 spans 14 amino acids. Germline trimming cut 3 bases from V and 6 bases from J; bases unmatched to any gene: 7. Germline CDR1 MNHEY, CDR2 SVGAGI.

This clonotype was observed at least ten times. The chain combines TRBV9 with TRBJ2-1; 7 bases align to TRBD2. The CDR3 sequence is 18 residues long. The germline V gene has CDR1 SGDLS and CDR2 YYNGEE. V was clipped by 3 bases and J by 8 bases; unmatched bases: 20. CDR3 sequence: CASSGLAERPNAMDEQFF. The CDR3 DNA reads TGTGCCAGCAGCGGTCTAGCGGAAAGACCCAACGCTATGGATGAGCAGTTCTTC.

Comment on this clonotype: A far larger clone is only one base removed, so a read error is likely. V is TRBV2 and J is TRBJ2-5, with 10 bases aligning to TRBD2. V lost 6 bases and J lost 11; bases outside the gene matches: 21. Germline CDR1 is SNHLY and CDR2 is FYNNEI. The CDR3 is 17 residues long. CDR3 amino acids: CASRDTSGETSYNEQYF. The CDR3, as DNA: TGTGCCAGCAGGGACACTAGCGGGGAAACCTCCTACAATGAGCAGTACTTC.

There are a few counts of this clonotype. The genes are TRBV5-5 and TRBJ2-5; 14 bases map to TRBD2. The CDR3 has 16 amino acids. Per germline, CDR1 SGHKS and CDR2 YYEKEE (reference sequence). V lost 0 bases and J lost 5; bases outside the gene matches: 3. The CDR3 spells CASSLVGLAGVETQYF. CDR3 nucleotides: TGTGCCAGCAGCTTGGTGGGACTAGCGGGAGTGGAGACCCAGTACTTC.

The CDR3 nucleotides are TGTGCCAGCAGCCTTAGAGATCCACAGGGTCCTTCCTACAATGAGCAGTTCTTC. The encoded protein is CASSLRDPQGPSYNEQFF. The V and J genes are TRBV4-2 and TRBJ2-1, with D possibly being TRBD1 (6 bases). The CDR3 contains 18 residues. The germline CDR1 and CDR2 sequences are LGHNA and YNFKEQ. V lost 4 bases to trimming and J lost 1 base, with 20 bases between them.

This clonotype showed up many times. The rearrangement joins TRBV7-2 to TRBJ1-4; perhaps TRBD1 as D (5 bases). The CDR3 is made up of 15 amino acids. CDR1 and CDR2 (germline): SGHTA, FQGNSA. Trimming took 1 base from V and 6 from J, leaving 12 bases between them. CDR3 DNA sequence: TGTGCCAGCAGCTTAGTTCGGGGGAGTTATGAAAAACTGTTTTTT. Residues: CASSLVRGSYEKLFF.

This clonotype was detected only a few times. CDR3 loop: CASRSWENTGELFF. In DNA form, the CDR3 reads TGTGCCAGTAGGTCGTGGGAGAACACCGGGGAGCTGTTTTTT. The chain is built from TRBV19 and TRBJ2-2; D is ambiguous. Germline CDR1 and CDR2: LNHDA and SQIVND (reference sequence). The CDR3 has 14 amino acids. Trimming removed 6 bases from V and 1 base from J, with 9 bases in between.

This clonotype was observed a handful of times. V is TRBV6-1 and J is TRBJ1-6, with a tentative D call TRBD1 (5 bases). The CDR3 sequence is 15 residues long. V was trimmed by 8 bases and J by 10 bases, leaving 21 bases between them. Germline loops: CDR1 MNHNS, CDR2 SASEGT. The CDR3 here is CASGGPVVAVSPLHF. The CDR3 nucleotides are TGTGCCAGCGGGGGACCGGTGGTGGCGGTATCACCCCTCCACTTT.

This clonotype was recorded a few times. The rearrangement uses TRBV2 and TRBJ2-7; tentative D call: TRBD1 (6 bases). V shed 5 bases and J shed 1 base, with 12 bases lying between them. Looked up from germline, CDR1 is SNHLY and CDR2 is FYNNEI. This CDR3 is 14 amino acids long. Here the CDR3 DNA reads TGTGCCAGCAGTTACTTTCAGGGGTCCTACGAGCAGTACTTC. It codes for CASSYFQGSYEQYF.